The entry below describes one T cell receptor (beta chain). This record comes from a study of blood T cell repertoires in COVID-19. Study summary: Sites in the United States, Italy and Spain provided acute and convalescent COVID-19 samples. T cells, B-cell-depleted T cells, or PBMCs provided the cDNA or gDNA that served as material.

As originally analysed: Using reference gene primer amplification, nucleated cell counts were estimated. Profiled with immunoSEQ multiplex PCR; TCRdb holds only in-frame clones, not every one. V, J and clone size reflect that table, while D and trimming were determined from the DNA. The data contain about 120,000 clones, roughly 89% of them singletons. Germline CDR1 reads SGHAT; CDR2 reads FQNNGV. There are 13 residues in the CDR3. Between the trimmed V and J ends, which lost 1 base and 3 bases, there was a span of 3 bases. Sequences were obtained from peripheral blood. The receptor comes from a woman aged 45-65 years with acute or convalescent COVID-19. J is TRBJ2-2 and V is TRBV11-2; the D is unclear. The CDR3 region has the DNA TGTGCCAGCAGCTTAGCATACACCGGGGAGCTGTTTTTT. Translated, it gives CASSLAYTGELFF.